The T cell receptor (beta chain) under discussion was sequenced for a study of CXCR3-negative and CXCR3-positive naive CD8 T cells (dated by TCRdb to about 2019). Regarding the study in general: In total, roughly 140 million TRB reads were obtained, which works out to roughly 1.5 +/- 0.3 million reads per library. Data from ten or so donors, pooled across two independent experiments, went into the diversity and physicochemical repertoire analyses. TRBV-TRBJ cluster analysis included naive subsets from a handful of donors and memory cells from 3 donors.

This sample was sequenced with a NextSeq 550. The Human TCR Profiling Kit (MiLaboratory) was used to make UMI-labeled 5' RACE TRB cDNA libraries. cDNA synthesis used the entire amount of extracted RNA, and PCR amplification then used the entire amount of cDNA produced. Libraries were prepared in parallel with an identical number of PCR cycles. The study's processing was this. MIGEC and MiXCR extracted about 48,000 +/- 9,800 unique UMI-labeled TRB cDNA molecules per library, requiring at least two reads per UMI. On average, each library contained approximately 40,000 +/- 10,000 functional in-frame TRB CDR3 nucleotide clonotypes without stop codons. After downsampling to 5000 UMI-labeled TRB molecules per sample, diversity metrics, including normalized Shannon-Wiener and Chao1, were computed in VDJtools. Clonotype-size-weighted physicochemical properties of the central five CDR3 residues (interaction energy, strength, volume and Kidera factor 4) were computed in VDJtools. Reprocessed by TCRdb, the reads give a single entry per CDR3 protein sequence, without DNA. These V and J calls are TCRdb output, not the study's own analysis. This sample's clone table shows about 130,000 distinct CDR3 sequences. Together, the top ten hold 0.5% to 0.7% of the sample.

Here is what the overall study found, with its caveats: Freshly isolated PBMCs were used for most assays because CXCR3 expression partially decreased after cryopreservation. TRBV-TRBJ usage was similar between naive CXCR3-negative and CXCR3-positive cells from the same donor, while memory cells showed distinct patterns. Because surface CD5, which is linked to self-reactivity in mice, was comparable between the naive subsets, TCR interaction strength was also inferred from the physicochemical properties of TRB CDR3s. Repertoire diversity was comparably high in both naive subsets but much lower in memory CD8+ T cells. TRB CDR3s from CXCR3-positive naive cells showed higher hydrophobicity (lower Kidera factor 4), lower energy, and higher strength and volume indices than CXCR3-negative naive cells.

Reading from cysteine to phenylalanine, the CDR3 counts 15 amino acids. No DNA sequence is on record. CDR1 and CDR2 are read off the germline V gene as MNHEY and SVGAGI. Each CD8+ T cell subset was flow-sorted in triplicate, with roughly 330,000 cells per subset placed directly into RLT lysis buffer. To keep memory contaminants out, a stringent definition of naive CD8+ T cells was applied: CD45RO-CCR7+CD27+CD95-. Using standard density gradient centrifugation, peripheral blood mononuclear cells were isolated from buffy coats. Naive CXCR3-negative and CXCR3-positive CD8+ T cells were flow-sorted on a FACSAria III. Total RNA was extracted from sorted cells using an RNeasy Mini Kit. As regards this clonotype: Its binding antigen is unknown.

Sequencing input: naive CXCR3+ CD8+ T cells from blood. This sample's cell subset or site label indicates: CD45RO-CCR7+CD27+CD95- naive CD8+ T cells expressing CXCR3 (TNR3+). The rearranged segments are TRBV6-5 and TRBJ1-1; the TCRdb call, TRBD1, lacks DNA for checking. The sequence was obtained from a human donor in good health. Some clones in this sample may be carry-over from other donors' samples. The CDR3 is CASRPDRALNTEAFF.